The sequence of this TCR beta chain was determined in a study of response to subunit inactivated influenza vaccine. Study-level results: Each seasonal flu vaccination may recruit only limited new T cells, authors suggested.

V lost 5 bases, J lost 0 bases, and 15 bases lay in between. CDR1 SGHTA and CDR2 FQGNSA come from the germline V gene. The CDR3 sequence is 16 residues long. Each CDR3 protein gets one entry after TCRdb re-called the RT-PCR reads with MiXCR. The sample lists about 300,000 distinct CDR3 sequences, approximately 20% occurring once. In this sample, this clonotype turned up a few times. Its antigen remains unidentified. V is TRBV7-2 and J is TRBJ2-3; D remains unclear. The starting material was PBMCs from blood, obtained less than 22 months after vaccination. This clonotype was sampled from a man aged 45-69 years who received an inactivated influenza vaccine. DNA for the CDR3: TGTGCCAGCAGCACCCGGACGGGTAGAAGCACAGATACGCAGTATTTT. Translated: CASSTRTGRSTDTQYF.